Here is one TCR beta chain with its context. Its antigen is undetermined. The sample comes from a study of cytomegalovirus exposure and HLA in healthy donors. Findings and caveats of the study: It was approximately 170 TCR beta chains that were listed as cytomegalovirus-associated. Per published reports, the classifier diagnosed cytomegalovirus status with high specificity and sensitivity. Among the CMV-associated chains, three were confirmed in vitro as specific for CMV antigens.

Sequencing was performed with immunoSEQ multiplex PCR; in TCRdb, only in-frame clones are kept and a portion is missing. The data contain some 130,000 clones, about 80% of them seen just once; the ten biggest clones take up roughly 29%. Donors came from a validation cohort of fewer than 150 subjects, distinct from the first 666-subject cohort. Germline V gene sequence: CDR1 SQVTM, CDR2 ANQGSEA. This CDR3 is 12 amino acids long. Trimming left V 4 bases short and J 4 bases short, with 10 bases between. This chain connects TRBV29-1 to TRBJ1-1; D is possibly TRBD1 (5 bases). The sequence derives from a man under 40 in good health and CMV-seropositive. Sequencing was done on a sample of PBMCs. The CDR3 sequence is CSVAQGSTEAFF. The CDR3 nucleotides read TGCAGCGTTGCCCAGGGCTCCACTGAAGCTTTCTTT.